One sample yielded the 6 T cell receptor beta chains listed below, sequenced in a study of T cells in Graves' hyperthyroidism and ophthalmopathy. Amplified TCR beta CDR3 regions came from RNA transcripts. The HTBI primer set served for first-round RT-PCR of the TCR CDR3. TCRdb re-called the multiplex PCR reads through MiXCR, storing one row per CDR3 protein. The sample comprises about 520,000 distinct CDR3 sequences, roughly 25% of which are singletons, and about 11% rests with the top ten. Source material: blood. These receptors all come from a woman aged 25 to 39 with Graves' ophthalmopathy.

This clonotype was counted between two and nine times. A read error is possible here, since a much larger clone lies one base away. The J gene is TRBJ1-2, the V gene TRBV28, with D maybe TRBD1 (5 bases). Germline CDR1 is MDHEN and CDR2 is SYDVKM. This CDR3 has 16 residues. CDR3 sequence: CASSPTSGRAAYGHTF. The CDR3 nucleotides are TGTGCCAGCAGTCCGACCTCGGGCAGGGCGGCCTATGGCCACACCTTC.

A single count supports this clonotype. This chain links TRBV27 with TRBJ2-2; the match to TRBD2 covers 12 bases. Germline assignment: CDR1 MNHEY and CDR2 SMNVEV (reference sequence). This CDR3 contains 16 residues. Trimming removed 4 bases from V and 3 bases from J; junction bases left unmatched: 3. CDR3 sequence reads: CASSSGTSGYTGELFF. The CDR3 DNA reads as TGTGCCAGCAGTTCAGGGACTAGCGGGTACACCGGGGAGCTGTTTTTT.

This clonotype came up many times. The chain couples TRBV6-1 to TRBJ2-2; perhaps TRBD2 as D (6 bases). V gave up 6 bases and J gave up 0 bases, with 11 bases separating them. This CDR3 comprises 15 residues. The germline CDR1 and CDR2 sequences are MNHNS and SASEGT. The CDR3 sequence: CASSAGTPNTGELFF. The CDR3 region has the DNA TGTGCCAGCAGCGCCGGGACTCCGAACACCGGGGAGCTGTTTTTT.

CDR3 in amino acids: CASSRQGAPTFYGYTF. The CDR3 coding sequence is TGTGCCAGCAGTAGACAGGGGGCTCCCACCTTCTATGGCTACACCTTC. V is TRBV28 and J is TRBJ1-2, with 10 nucleotides matching TRBD1. This CDR3 has 16 residues. Per germline, CDR1 MDHEN and CDR2 SYDVKM. The V and J ends lost 5 bases and 4 bases, in that order; junction bases with no gene match: 10.

This clonotype was seen at least ten times. The J gene is TRBJ2-2, the V gene TRBV24-1; no firm D call. CDR3 size: 15 residues. Between the trimmed V and J ends, which lost 6 bases and 3 bases, there was a span of 13 bases. Looked up from germline, CDR1 is KGHDR and CDR2 is SFDVKD. The CDR3 region has the DNA TGTGCCACCAGTAGCCCTGTGGGTGACACCGGGGAGCTGTTTTTT. Its translation is CATSSPVGDTGELFF.

A few counts support this clonotype. V and J are TRBV6-4 and TRBJ2-5; tentative D call: TRBD2 (5 bases). V was clipped by 2 bases and J by 4 bases, with 11 bases between them. Germline V gene sequence: CDR1 MRHNA, CDR2 SNTAGT. The CDR3 totals 14 residues. CDR3 DNA sequence: TGTGCCAGCAGTGACCCATTAGCGACAGAGACCCAGTACTTC. Protein sequence: CASSDPLATETQYF.